This TCR beta chain was obtained from a study of Ad26.COV2.S vaccination and SARS-CoV-2 variants. Looking at the study overall: COV1001, an Ad26.COV2.S trial, supplied this vaccine-arm donor. Overall study findings and caveats: Breadth and depth estimates from TCRs may understate total T cell responses.

Details on this clone: The antigen remains unidentified.

Sequencing used immunoSEQ multiplex PCR; TCRdb keeps in-frame clones, though not all of them. This sample has about 350,000 clones, with more than 75% found just once. This CDR3 has 15 amino acids. With V trimmed by 4 bases and J by 6 bases, 5 bases remained unmatched. The V gene's germline CDR1 is MNHEY and CDR2 SMNVEV (reference sequence). Treatment denoted: about 20 received Ad26.COV2.S at low or high dose, single or two shots; about 5 received placebo; per-sample allocation not given. All samples were drawn on day 63, counting from the first vaccine or placebo injection. The material sequenced was peripheral blood, taken in a trial of Ad26.COV2.S vaccine versus placebo. The TCR sequence derives from a person between 18 and 59 years old who received the Ad26.COV2.S COVID-19 vaccine or a placebo. The chain links TRBV27 to TRBJ2-7; 14 bases fit TRBD2. CDR3 sequence: CASSYGGLAGGEQYF. As DNA, the CDR3 is TGTGCCAGCAGTTACGGCGGACTAGCGGGGGGCGAGCAGTACTTC.